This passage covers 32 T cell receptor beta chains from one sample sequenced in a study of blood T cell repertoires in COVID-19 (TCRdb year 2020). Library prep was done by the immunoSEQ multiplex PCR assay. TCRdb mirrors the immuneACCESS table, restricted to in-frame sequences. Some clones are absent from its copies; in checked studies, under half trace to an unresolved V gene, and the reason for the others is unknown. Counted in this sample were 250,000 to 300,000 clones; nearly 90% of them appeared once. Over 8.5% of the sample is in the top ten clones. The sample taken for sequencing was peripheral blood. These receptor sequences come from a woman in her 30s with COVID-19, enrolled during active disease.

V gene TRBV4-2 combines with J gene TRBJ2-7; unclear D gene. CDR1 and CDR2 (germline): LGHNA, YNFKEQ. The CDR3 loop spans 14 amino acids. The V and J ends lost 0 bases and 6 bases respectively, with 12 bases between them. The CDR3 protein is CASSQDWPKSEQYF. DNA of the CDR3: TGTGCCAGCAGCCAAGATTGGCCAAAATCCGAGCAGTACTTC.

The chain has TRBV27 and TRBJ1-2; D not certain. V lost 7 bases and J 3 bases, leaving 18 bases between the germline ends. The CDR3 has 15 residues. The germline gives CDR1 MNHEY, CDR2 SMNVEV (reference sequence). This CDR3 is CASKEVYREHYGYTF. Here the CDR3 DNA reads TGTGCCAGCAAGGAGGTATACCGTGAGCACTATGGCTACACCTTC.

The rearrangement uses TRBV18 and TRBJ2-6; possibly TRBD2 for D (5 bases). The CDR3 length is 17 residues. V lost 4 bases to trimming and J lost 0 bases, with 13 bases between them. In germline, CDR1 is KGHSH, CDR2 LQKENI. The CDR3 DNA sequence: TGTGCCAGCTCACAACCCGGGGAGAGCTCTGGGGCCAACGTCCTGACTTTC. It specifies CASSQPGESSGANVLTF. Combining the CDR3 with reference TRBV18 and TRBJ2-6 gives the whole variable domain NAGVMQNPRHLVRRRGQEARLRCSPMKGHSHVYWYRQLPEEGLKFMVYLQKENIIDESGMPKERFSAEFPKEGPSILRIQQVVRGDSAAYFCASSQPGESSGANVLTFGAGSRLTVL.

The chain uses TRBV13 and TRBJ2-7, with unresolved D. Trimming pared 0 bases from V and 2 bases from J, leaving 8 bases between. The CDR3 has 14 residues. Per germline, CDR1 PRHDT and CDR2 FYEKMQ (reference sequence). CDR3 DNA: TGTGCCAGCAGCTTAGGGAGTCTCCCCTACGAGCAGTACTTC. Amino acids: CASSLGSLPYEQYF.

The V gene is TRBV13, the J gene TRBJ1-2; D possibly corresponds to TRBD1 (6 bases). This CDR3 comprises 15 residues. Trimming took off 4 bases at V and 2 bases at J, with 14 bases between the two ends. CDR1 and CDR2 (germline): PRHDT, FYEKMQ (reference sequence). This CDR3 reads CASSSWRGGNYGYTF. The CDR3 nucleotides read TGTGCCAGCAGCTCGTGGAGGGGGGGCAACTATGGCTACACCTTC.

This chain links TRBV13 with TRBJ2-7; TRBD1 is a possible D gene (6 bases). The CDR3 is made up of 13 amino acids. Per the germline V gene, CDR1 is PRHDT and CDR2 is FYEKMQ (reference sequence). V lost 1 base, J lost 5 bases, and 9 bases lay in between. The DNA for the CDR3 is TGTGCCAGCAGCTTAGCCAGGGGAGACGAGCAGTACTTC. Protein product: CASSLARGDEQYF. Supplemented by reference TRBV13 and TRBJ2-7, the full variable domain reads AAGVIQSPRHLIKEKRETATLKCYPIPRHDTVYWYQQGPGQDPQFLISFYEKMQSDKGSIPDRFSAQQFSDYHSELNMSSLELGDSALYFCASSLARGDEQYFGPGTRLTVT.

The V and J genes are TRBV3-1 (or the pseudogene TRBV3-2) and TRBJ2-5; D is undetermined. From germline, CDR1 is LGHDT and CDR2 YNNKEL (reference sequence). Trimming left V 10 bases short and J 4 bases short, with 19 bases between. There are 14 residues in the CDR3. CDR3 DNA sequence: TGTGCCACCGTCATCGGCGGCACGGGAGAGACCCAGTACTTC. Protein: CATVIGGTGETQYF.

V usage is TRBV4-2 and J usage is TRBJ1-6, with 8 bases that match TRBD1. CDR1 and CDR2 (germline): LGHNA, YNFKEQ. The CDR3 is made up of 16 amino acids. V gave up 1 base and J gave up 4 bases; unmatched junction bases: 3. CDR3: CASSQGTGRYNSPLHF. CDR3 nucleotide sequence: TGTGCCAGCAGCCAAGGGACAGGGCGATATAATTCACCCCTCCACTTT.

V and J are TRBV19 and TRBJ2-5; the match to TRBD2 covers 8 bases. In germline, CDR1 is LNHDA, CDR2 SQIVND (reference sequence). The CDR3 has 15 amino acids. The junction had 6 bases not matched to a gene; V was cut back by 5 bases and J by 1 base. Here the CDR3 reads CASSVAGGLQETQYF. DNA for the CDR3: TGTGCCAGTAGTGTGGCGGGGGGCCTCCAAGAGACCCAGTACTTC.

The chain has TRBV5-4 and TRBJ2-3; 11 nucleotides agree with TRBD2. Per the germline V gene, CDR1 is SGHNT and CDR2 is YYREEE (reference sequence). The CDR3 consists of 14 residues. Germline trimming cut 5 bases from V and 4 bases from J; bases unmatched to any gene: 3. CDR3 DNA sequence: TGTGCCAGCAGGGCTAGCGGGGGGTCAGATACGCAGTATTTT. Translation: CASRASGGSDTQYF.

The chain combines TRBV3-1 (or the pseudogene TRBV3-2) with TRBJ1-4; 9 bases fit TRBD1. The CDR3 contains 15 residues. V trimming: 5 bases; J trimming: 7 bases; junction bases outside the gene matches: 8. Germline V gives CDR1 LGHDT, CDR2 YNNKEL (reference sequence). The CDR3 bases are TGTGCCAGCAGCTATCACGGGACAGGGAGTGAAAAACTGTTTTTT. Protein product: CASSYHGTGSEKLFF.

As DNA, the CDR3 is TGTGCCAGCAGCTTTGGACTGTCAGATGGCTACACCTTC. It encodes CASSFGLSDGYTF. This rearrangement joins TRBV7-2 to TRBJ1-2, with unresolved D. CDR3 length: 13 amino acids. Germline V gives CDR1 SGHTA, CDR2 FQGNSA. V gave up 3 bases and J gave up 6 bases, with 11 bases separating them.

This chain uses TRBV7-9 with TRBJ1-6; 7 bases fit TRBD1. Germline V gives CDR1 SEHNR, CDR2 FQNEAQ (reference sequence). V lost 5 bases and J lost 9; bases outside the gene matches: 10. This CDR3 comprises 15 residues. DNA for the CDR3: TGTGCCAGCAGCCACGGGACAGCGCATCCTTCACCCCTCCACTTT. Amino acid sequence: CASSHGTAHPSPLHF.

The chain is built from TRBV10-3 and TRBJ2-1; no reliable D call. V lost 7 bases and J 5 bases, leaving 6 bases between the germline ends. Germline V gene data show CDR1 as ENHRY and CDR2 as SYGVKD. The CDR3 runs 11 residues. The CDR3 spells CAITGNNEQFF. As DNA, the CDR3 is TGTGCCATCACGGGTAACAATGAGCAGTTCTTC.

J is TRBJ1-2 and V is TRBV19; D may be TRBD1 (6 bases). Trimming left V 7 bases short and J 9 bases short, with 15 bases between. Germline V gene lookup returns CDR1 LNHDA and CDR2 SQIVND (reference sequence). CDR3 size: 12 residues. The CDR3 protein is CASTIRRDSYTF. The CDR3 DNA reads TGTGCCAGTACCATCAGACGGGACAGCTACACCTTC.

The CDR3 nucleotides are TGCGCCAGCAGCCTCGAAGGGGTTATCAGTGAAAAACTGTTTTTT. Its translation: CASSLEGVISEKLFF. The J gene is TRBJ1-4, the V gene TRBV4-1; D might be TRBD1 (5 bases). The V gene's germline CDR1 is MGHRA and CDR2 YSYEKL. V shed 4 bases and J shed 7 bases, with 16 bases lying between them. The CDR3 totals 15 residues.

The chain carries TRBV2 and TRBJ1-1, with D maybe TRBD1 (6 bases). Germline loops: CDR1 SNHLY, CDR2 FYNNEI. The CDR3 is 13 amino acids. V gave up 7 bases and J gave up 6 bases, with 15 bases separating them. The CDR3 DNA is TGTGCCAGCACCGTCGGGGGGCTACCTGAAGCTTTCTTT. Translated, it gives CASTVGGLPEAFF. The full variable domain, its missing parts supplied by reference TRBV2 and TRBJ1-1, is EPEVTQTPSHQVTQMGQEVILRCVPISNHLYFYWYRQILGQKVEFLVSFYNNEISEKSEIFDDQFSVERPDGSNFTLKIRSTKLEDSAMYFCASTVGGLPEAFFGQGTRLTVV.

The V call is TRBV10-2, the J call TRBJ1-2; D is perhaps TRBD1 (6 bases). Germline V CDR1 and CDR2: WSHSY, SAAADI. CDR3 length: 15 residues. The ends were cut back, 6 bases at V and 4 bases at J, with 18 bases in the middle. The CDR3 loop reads CASSGQRQDSYGYTF. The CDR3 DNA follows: TGCGCCAGCAGCGGGCAAAGGCAGGACAGCTATGGCTACACCTTC.

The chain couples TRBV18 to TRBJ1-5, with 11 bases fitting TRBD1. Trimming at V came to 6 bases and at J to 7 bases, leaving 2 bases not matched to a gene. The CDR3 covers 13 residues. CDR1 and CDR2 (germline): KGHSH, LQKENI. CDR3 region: CASSGTGGQPQHF. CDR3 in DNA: TGTGCCAGCTCCGGGACAGGGGGACAGCCCCAGCATTTT.

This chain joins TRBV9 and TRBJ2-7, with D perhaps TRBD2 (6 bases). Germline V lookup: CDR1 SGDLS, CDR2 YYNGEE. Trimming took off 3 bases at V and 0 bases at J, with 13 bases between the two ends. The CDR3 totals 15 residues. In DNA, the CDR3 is TGTGCCAGCAGCGCCCTAGGAGGGCCCTCCTACGAGCAGTACTTC. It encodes CASSALGGPSYEQYF.

The CDR3: CASSYGGGRGYTF. CDR3 DNA: TGTGCCAGCAGTTACGGCGGGGGGCGCGGCTACACCTTC. The chain joins TRBV6-5 to TRBJ1-2; D is possibly TRBD1 (6 bases). This CDR3 is built from 13 residues. Germline assignment: CDR1 MNHEY and CDR2 SVGAGI. The germline V and J ends were trimmed by 2 bases and 8 bases, with 12 bases remaining between them.

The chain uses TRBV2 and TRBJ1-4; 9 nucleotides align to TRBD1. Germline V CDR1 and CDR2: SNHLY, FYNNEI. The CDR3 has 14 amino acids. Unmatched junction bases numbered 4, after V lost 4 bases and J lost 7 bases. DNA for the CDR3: TGTGCCAGCAGTGCGGAACAGGGGGCTGAAAAACTGTTTTTT. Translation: CASSAEQGAEKLFF.

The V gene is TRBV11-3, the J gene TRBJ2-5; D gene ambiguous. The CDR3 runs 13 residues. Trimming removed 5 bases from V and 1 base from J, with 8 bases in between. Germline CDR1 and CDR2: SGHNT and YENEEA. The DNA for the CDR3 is TGTGCCAGCAGCCCGCGGCCCCAAGAGACCCAGTACTTC. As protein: CASSPRPQETQYF.

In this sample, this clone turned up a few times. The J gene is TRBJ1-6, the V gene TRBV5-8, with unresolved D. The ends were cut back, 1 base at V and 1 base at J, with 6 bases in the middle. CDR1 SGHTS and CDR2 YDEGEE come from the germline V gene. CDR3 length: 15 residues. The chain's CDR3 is CASSLFGSYNSPLHF. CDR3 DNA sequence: TGTGCCAGCAGCTTGTTCGGTTCCTATAATTCACCCCTCCACTTT. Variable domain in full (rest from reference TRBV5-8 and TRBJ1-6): EAGVTQSPTHLIKTRGQQATLRCSPISGHTSVYWYQQALGLGLQFLLWYDEGEERNRGNFPPRFSGRQFPNYSSELNVNALELEDSALYLCASSLFGSYNSPLHFGNGTRLTVT.

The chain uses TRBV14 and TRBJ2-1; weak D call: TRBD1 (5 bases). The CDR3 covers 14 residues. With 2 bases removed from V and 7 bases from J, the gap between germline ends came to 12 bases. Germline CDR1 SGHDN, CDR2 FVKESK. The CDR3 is CASSQQGNSNEQFF. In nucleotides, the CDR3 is TGTGCCAGCAGCCAACAGGGTAATAGTAATGAGCAGTTCTTC.

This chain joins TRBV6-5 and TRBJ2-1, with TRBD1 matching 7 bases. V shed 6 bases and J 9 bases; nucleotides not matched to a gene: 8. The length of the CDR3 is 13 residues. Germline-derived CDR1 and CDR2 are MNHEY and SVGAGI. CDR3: CASSPPTGVEQFF. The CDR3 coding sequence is TGTGCCAGCAGCCCCCCTACAGGGGTTGAGCAGTTCTTC.

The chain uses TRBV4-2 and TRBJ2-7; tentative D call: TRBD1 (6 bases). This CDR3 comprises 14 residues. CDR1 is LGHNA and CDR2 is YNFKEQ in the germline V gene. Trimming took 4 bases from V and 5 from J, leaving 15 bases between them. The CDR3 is CASSPRLGGHEQYF. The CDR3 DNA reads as TGTGCCAGCAGCCCCCGGTTAGGGGGACACGAGCAGTACTTC.

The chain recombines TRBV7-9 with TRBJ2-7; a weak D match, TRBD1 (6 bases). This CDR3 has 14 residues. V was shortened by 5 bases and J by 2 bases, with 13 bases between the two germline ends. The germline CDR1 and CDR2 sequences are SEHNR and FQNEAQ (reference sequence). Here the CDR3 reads CASSHRDTAYEQYF. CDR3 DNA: TGTGCCAGCAGCCACAGGGATACTGCCTACGAGCAGTACTTC.

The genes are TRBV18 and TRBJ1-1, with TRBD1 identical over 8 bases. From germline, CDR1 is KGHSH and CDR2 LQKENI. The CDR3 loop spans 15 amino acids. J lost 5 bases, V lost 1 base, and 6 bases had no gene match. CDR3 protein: CASSPLQGARTEAFF. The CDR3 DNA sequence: TGTGCCAGCTCACCACTTCAGGGGGCTCGAACTGAAGCTTTCTTT.

DNA of the CDR3: TGCGCCAGCAGCCAAGCCCCGTTAAATACAGGGACGAACACTGAAGCTTTCTTT. Translation: CASSQAPLNTGTNTEAFF. V and J are TRBV4-1 and TRBJ1-1, with a tentative D call TRBD1 (6 bases). The V gene lost 1 base and the J gene lost 1 base, with 19 bases spanning the gap. The CDR3 has 18 amino acids. The germline V gene encodes CDR1 MGHRA and CDR2 YSYEKL.

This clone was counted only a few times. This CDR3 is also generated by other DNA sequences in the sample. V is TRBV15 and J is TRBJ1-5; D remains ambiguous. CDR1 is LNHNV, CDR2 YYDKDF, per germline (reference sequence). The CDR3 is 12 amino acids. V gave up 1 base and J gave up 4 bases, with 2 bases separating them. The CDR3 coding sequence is TGTGCCACCAGCAGAGCAAATCAGCCCCAGCATTTT. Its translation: CATSRANQPQHF.

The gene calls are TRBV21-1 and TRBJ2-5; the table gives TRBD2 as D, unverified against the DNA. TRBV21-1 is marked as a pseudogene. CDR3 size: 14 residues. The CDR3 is CASSTRLAEETQYF. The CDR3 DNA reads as TGTGCCAGCAGCACTAGACTAGCGGAAGAGACCCAGTACTTC.